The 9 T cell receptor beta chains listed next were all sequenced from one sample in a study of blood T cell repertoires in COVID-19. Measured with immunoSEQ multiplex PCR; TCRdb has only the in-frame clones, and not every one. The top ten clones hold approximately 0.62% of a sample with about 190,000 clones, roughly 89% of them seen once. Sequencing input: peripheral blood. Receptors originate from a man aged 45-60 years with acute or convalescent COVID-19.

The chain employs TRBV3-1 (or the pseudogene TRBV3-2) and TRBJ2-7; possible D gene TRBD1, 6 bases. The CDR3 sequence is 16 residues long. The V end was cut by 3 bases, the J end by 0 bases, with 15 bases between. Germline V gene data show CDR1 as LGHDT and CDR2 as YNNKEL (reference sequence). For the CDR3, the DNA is TGTGCCAGCAGCCAGGGGTTGGGGGCCCCCTCCTACGAGCAGTACTTC. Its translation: CASSQGLGAPSYEQYF.

DNA of the CDR3: TGTGCCAGCAGTTTGGGACAGGGTCTTACTCATGGCTACACCTTC. Translating gives CASSLGQGLTHGYTF. This sequence joins TRBV28 and TRBJ1-2, with TRBD1 identical over 9 bases. Germline lookup yields CDR1 MDHEN and CDR2 SYDVKM. Trimming took 3 bases from V and 6 from J; bases not matched to a gene: 8. This CDR3 has 15 residues.

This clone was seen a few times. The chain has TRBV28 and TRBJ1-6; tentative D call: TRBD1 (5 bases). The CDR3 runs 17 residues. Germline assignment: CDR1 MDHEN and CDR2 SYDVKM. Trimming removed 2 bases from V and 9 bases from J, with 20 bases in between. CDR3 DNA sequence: TGTGCCAGCAGTTTACCCCGGACATACATAGGCAGTTCACCCCTCCACTTT. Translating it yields CASSLPRTYIGSSPLHF.

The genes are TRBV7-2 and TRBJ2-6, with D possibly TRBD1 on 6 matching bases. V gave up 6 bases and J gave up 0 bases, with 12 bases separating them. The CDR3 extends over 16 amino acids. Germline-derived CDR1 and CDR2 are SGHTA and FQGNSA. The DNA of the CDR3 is TGTGCCAGCAGGCAGGGGACCGCCTCTGGGGCCAACGTCCTGACTTTC. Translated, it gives CASRQGTASGANVLTF.

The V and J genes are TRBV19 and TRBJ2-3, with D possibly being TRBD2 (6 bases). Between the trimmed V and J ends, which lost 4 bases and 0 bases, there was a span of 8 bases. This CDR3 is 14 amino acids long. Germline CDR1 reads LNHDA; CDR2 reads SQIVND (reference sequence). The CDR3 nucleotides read TGTGCCAGTAGTAGTGCGGGAAGCACAGATACGCAGTATTTT. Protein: CASSSAGSTDTQYF.

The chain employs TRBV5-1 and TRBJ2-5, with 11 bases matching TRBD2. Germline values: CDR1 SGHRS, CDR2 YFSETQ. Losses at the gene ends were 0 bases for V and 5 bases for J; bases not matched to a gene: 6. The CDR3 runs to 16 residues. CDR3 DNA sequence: TGCGCCAGCAGCTTGGGGCTAGCGGGAGGTTGGGAGACCCAGTACTTC. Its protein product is CASSLGLAGGWETQYF.

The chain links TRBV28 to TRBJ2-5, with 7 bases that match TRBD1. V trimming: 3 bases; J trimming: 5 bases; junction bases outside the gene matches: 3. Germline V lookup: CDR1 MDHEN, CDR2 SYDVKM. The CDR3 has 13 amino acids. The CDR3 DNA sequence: TGTGCCAGCAGTTTCAACAGGGGCGAGACCCAGTACTTC. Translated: CASSFNRGETQYF.

The CDR3: CASSPLGTSGLYNEQFF. The CDR3 coding sequence is TGTGCCAGCAGCCCCCTCGGGACTAGCGGACTCTACAATGAGCAGTTCTTC. The genes are TRBV7-3 and TRBJ2-1; 11 nucleotides match TRBD2. Germline CDR1 and CDR2: SGHTA and FQGTGA. This CDR3 spans 17 amino acids. The V and J ends lost 5 bases and 3 bases, in that order; junction bases with no gene match: 9.

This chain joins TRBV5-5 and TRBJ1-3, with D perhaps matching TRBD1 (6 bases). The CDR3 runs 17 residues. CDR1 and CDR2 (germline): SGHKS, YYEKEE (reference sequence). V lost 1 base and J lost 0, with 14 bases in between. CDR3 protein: CASSLSGEPSSGNTIYF. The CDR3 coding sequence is TGTGCCAGCAGCTTGTCAGGGGAGCCAAGCTCTGGAAACACCATATATTTT.